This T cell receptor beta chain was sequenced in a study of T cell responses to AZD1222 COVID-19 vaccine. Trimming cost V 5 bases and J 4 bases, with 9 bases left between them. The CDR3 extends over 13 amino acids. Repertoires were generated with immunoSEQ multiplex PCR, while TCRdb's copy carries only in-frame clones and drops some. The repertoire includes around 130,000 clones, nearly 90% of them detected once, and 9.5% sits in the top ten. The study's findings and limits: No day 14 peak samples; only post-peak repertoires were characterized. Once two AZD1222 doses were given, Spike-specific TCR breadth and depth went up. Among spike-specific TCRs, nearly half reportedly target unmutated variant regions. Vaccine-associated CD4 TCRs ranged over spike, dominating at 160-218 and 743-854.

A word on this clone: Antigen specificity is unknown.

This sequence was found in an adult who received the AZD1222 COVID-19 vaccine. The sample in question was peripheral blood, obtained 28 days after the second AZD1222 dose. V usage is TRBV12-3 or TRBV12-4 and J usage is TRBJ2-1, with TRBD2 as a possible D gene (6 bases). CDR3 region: CASSGGTYNEQFF. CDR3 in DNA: TGTGCCAGCAGTGGGGGGACTTACAATGAGCAGTTCTTC.